This is a list of T cell receptor beta chains from one sample in a study of cytomegalovirus exposure and HLA in healthy donors. The table came from immunoSEQ multiplex PCR; TCRdb's copy has only in-frame clones and leaves some out. The profile shows approximately 290,000 clones, about 80% of them singletons. The sample comprised PBMCs. These TCRs come from a girl aged 2 to 10 in good health and CMV-seronegative. Both conserved end residues are part of each CDR3. A D gene is named only where the DNA matches it firmly. The size field is filled for only some rows; it gives once, few, many or a size class.

V gene	D gene	J gene	clone size	CDR3 DNA	CDR3 protein
TRBV5-1	TRBD2	TRBJ2-2	once	TGCGCCAGCAGCGCGGGAGTCTACACCGGGGAGCTGTTTTTT	CASSAGVYTGELFF
TRBV28	.	TRBJ2-1	.	TGTGCCAGCAGTTGGGGAGGAACCTACAATGAGCAGTTCTTC	CASSWGGTYNEQFF
TRBV5-8	.	TRBJ1-1	once	TGTGCCAGCAGCTCGCGGCACGGGAAGGACAGCCGGGCTCCTGAAGCTTTCTTT	CASSSRHGKDSRAPEAFF
TRBV7-9	TRBD1	TRBJ1-5	.	TGTGCCAGCAGCTCAACGGACAGGGCTCAGCCCCAGCATTTT	CASSSTDRAQPQHF
TRBV28	.	TRBJ2-2	.	TGTGCCAGCCTCTACGCGGATAGTGCCGGGGAGCTGTTTTTT	CASLYADSAGELFF
TRBV2	TRBD2	TRBJ2-1	.	TGTGCCAGCAGTCTGGGACTAGCGGTTAATGAGCAGTTCTTC	CASSLGLAVNEQFF
TRBV27	TRBD2	TRBJ2-3	few	TGTGCCAGCAGCAGAGGACTAGCGGGAGGCACAGATACGCAGTATTTT	CASSRGLAGGTDTQYF
TRBV7-6	.	TRBJ1-1	.	TGTGCCAGCAGCCCAAGTTTTGGGGGACAAACTGAAGCTTTCTTT	CASSPSFGGQTEAFF
TRBV12-5	TRBD1	TRBJ1-1	.	TGTGCTAGTGGTGATACAGGGGGCACTGAAGCTTTCTTT	CASGDTGGTEAFF
TRBV11-2	TRBD2	TRBJ2-7	once	TGTGCCAGCAGCTTAGAACTAGCGGGGGGTTATCCCTACGAGCAGTACTTC	CASSLELAGGYPYEQYF
TRBV6-6	.	TRBJ1-1	.	TGTGCCAGCAGCCCCAAACACCTGAACACTGAAGCTTTCTTT	CASSPKHLNTEAFF
TRBV18	.	TRBJ1-3	once	TGTGCCAGCTCACTTTTAGAGAACTCTGGAAACACCATATATTTT	CASSLLENSGNTIYF
TRBV7-9	.	TRBJ1-5	few	TGTGCCAGCAGCTTCTCAGGGGACAATCAGCCCCAGCATTTT	CASSFSGDNQPQHF
TRBV23-1	TRBD1	TRBJ2-7	few	TGCGCCACAAGGGGGACAGGGGCCTCCTACGAGCAGTACTTC	CATRGTGASYEQYF
TRBV6-6	TRBD2	TRBJ2-7	.	TGTGCCAGCAGTTACGGGACTACCTACGAGCAGTACTTC	CASSYGTTYEQYF
TRBV30	.	TRBJ1-2	once	TGTGCCTGGGTGGCGGATGGGGGCCGGATTGGTGGCTACACCTTC	CAWVADGGRIGGYTF
TRBV2	.	TRBJ2-1	.	TGTGCCAGCAGTGGAAGCAGGGGCCAATACAATGAGCAGTTCTTC	CASSGSRGQYNEQFF
TRBV6-6	TRBD1	TRBJ1-2	once	TGTGCCAGCAGTGACCTACAGGGGCACGGCTATGGCTACACCTTC	CASSDLQGHGYGYTF
TRBV15	TRBD1	TRBJ1-5	.	TGTGCCACCAGCAGAGATCGGACAGGGAGTAGTCAGCCCCAGCATTTT	CATSRDRTGSSQPQHF
TRBV30	.	TRBJ2-1	once	TGTGCCTGGAGCTTGCCCCTAGCCCTTGAACTGTTCTTC	CAWSLPLALELFF
TRBV7-9	.	TRBJ1-4	.	TGTGCCAGCAGCTTTGGGCCGGGGAGGGATGAAAAACTGTTTTTT	CASSFGPGRDEKLFF
TRBV6-1	.	TRBJ2-5	once	TGTGCCAGCAGTGGGGGACTCCTAGAGACCCAGTACTTC	CASSGGLLETQYF
TRBV5-4	TRBD1	TRBJ1-2	.	TGTGCCAGCAGCACGTGGACAGGGGGCATCAATGGCTACACCTTC	CASSTWTGGINGYTF
TRBV6-5	TRBD2	TRBJ2-1	.	TGTGCCAGCAGTCGCGGGGGGCGATCCTTCAATGAGCAGTTCTTC	CASSRGGRSFNEQFF
TRBV5-5	.	TRBJ1-1	.	TGTGCCAGCAGCTTCGGGTCAGCAGGGGATGAGAGAAAAGCTTTCTTT	CASSFGSAGDERKAFF
TRBV7-8	.	TRBJ1-1	.	TGTGCCAGCAGCTCAAATACTGAAGCTTTCTTT	CASSSNTEAFF
TRBV28	.	TRBJ2-7	.	TGTGCCAGCCCGGCCAGCCTAATCTCTAGCTCCTACGAGCAGTACTTC	CASPASLISSSYEQYF
TRBV30	.	TRBJ1-3	.	TGTGCCTTCTCCAGGGGTTCTGGAAACACCATATATTTT	CAFSRGSGNTIYF
TRBV30	TRBD1	TRBJ1-5	.	TGTGCCTGGAACACAGGGGACAATCAGCCCCAGCATTTT	CAWNTGDNQPQHF
TRBV2	TRBD1	TRBJ2-1	.	TGTGCCAGCAGTGATTTAGGGGGCCCCTACAATGAGCAGTTCTTC	CASSDLGGPYNEQFF
TRBV9	.	TRBJ2-2	.	TGTGCCAGCAGCCAGGGGTCCGGGGAGCTGTTTTTT	CASSQGSGELFF
TRBV28	TRBD1	TRBJ2-7	.	TGTGCCAGCAGACAGGGGAATCTCTACGAGCAGTACTTC	CASRQGNLYEQYF
TRBV27	.	TRBJ1-6	.	TGTGCCAGCACAACAAGTAGGGGAACACCCCTCCACTTT	CASTTSRGTPLHF
TRBV9	TRBD2	TRBJ2-5	.	TGTGCCAGCTCTGGGGGCGGGAGGGCCCTCCGAGGGTTGGCGTACTTC	CASSGGGRALRGLAYF
TRBV5-1	TRBD1	TRBJ1-2	.	TGCGCCAGCAGCTTGGGCGGACAGGGGGGAATAAATGGCTACACCTTC	CASSLGGQGGINGYTF
TRBV27	TRBD2	TRBJ2-1	.	TGTGCCAGCAGTTTAACCCCCCCCGCGACTAGCGGGTACAATGAGCAGTTCTTC	CASSLTPPATSGYNEQFF
TRBV27	TRBD2	TRBJ2-6	.	TGTGCCAGCAGTTTACGGCAGGGAGGGGTTTCTGGGGCCAACGTCCTGACTTTC	CASSLRQGGVSGANVLTF
TRBV30	TRBD2	TRBJ2-1	.	TGTGCCTGGACTAGCGGGAGGGGAGACTACAATGAGCAGTTCTTC	CAWTSGRGDYNEQFF
TRBV2	.	TRBJ1-1	.	TGTGCCACTGCTCAGTACACTGAAGCTTTCTTT	CATAQYTEAFF
TRBV7-9	TRBD1	TRBJ2-3	.	TGTGCCAGCAGTGATCCTGACAGGGTTTACACAGATACGCAGTATTTT	CASSDPDRVYTDTQYF
TRBV7-2	.	TRBJ2-1	few	TGTGCCAGCAGCCTCATCGCCACGACAGACGCATCCTACAATGAGCAGTTCTTC	CASSLIATTDASYNEQFF
TRBV7-3	.	TRBJ2-5	.	TGTGCCAGCAGCTTATCCCGGGACACGCAAGAGACCCAGTACTTC	CASSLSRDTQETQYF
TRBV4-1	.	TRBJ2-7	.	TGCGCCAGCAGCGACTATTACGAGCAGTACTTC	CASSDYYEQYF